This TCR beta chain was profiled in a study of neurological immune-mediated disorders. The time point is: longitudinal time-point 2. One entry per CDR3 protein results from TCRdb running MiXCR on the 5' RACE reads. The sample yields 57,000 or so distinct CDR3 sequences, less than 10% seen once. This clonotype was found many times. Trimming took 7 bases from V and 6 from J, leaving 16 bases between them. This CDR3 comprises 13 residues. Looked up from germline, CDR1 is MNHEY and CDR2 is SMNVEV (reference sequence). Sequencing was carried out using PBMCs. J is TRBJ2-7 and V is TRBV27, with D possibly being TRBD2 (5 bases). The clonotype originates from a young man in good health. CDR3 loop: CASMLRGSGEQYF. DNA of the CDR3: TGTGCCAGCATGCTCCGAGGGAGCGGCGAGCAGTACTTC.